These 23 T cell receptor beta chains originate from one sample sequenced in a study of human T cells and chemical hapten exposure. Using its own MiXCR run on the RACE reads, TCRdb lists one record per CDR3 protein. The repertoire holds over 85,000 distinct CDR3 sequences, with 12% as singletons. The time point: patch test 1, 2 weeks after DPC sensitization. The treatment denotes: therapeutic diphenylcyclopropenone sensitization with weekly scalp DPC. This material consisted of whole blood, taken in connection with sensitization to the hapten diphenylcyclopropenone (DPC). The receptors were gathered from a middle-aged woman with alopecia areata. Some clones in this sample may be carry-over from other donors' samples.

This clonotype was detected once. This may arise from a read error, as a much more abundant clone is one base away. The rearrangement links TRBV20-1 to TRBJ2-3, with D possibly TRBD1 on 5 matching bases. CDR1 is DFQATT and CDR2 is SNEGSKA in the germline V gene (reference sequence). The CDR3 is made up of 13 amino acids. The chain's CDR3 is CSAIVDTTDTLYF. In DNA form, the CDR3 reads TGCAGTGCTATTGTGGACACCACAGATACGCTGTATTTT.

The chain recombines TRBV28 with TRBJ1-5; TRBD1 is a possible D gene (6 bases). The germline gives CDR1 MDHEN, CDR2 SYDVKM. V was cut by 7 bases and J by 7 bases, with 17 bases left in between. The CDR3 contains 14 residues. The CDR3: CASIVGGSGQPQHF. CDR3 in DNA: TGTGCCAGCATAGTAGGGGGGAGCGGCCAGCCCCAGCATTTT.

This clonotype was detected a few times. This rearrangement joins TRBV2 to TRBJ1-3; no reliable D call. Germline V gene data show CDR1 as SNHLY and CDR2 as FYNNEI. Trimming stripped 7 bases from V and 4 bases from J, with 8 bases between. This CDR3 region has 12 residues. CDR3 nucleotide sequence: TGTGCCAGCACCCGAGGGGGAAACACCATATATTTT. This encodes CASTRGGNTIYF.

This chain links TRBV12-3 or TRBV12-4 with TRBJ1-3; weak D call: TRBD1 (6 bases). V dropped 5 bases and J dropped 4 bases, with 12 bases sitting between them. There are 14 residues in the CDR3. In nucleotides, the CDR3 is TGTGCCAGCAGTCCCCCGGGGGCGGGAAACACCATATATTTT. Its protein product is CASSPPGAGNTIYF.

Ten or more counts support this clonotype. The chain uses TRBV19 and TRBJ2-1, with 10 positions matching TRBD2. Trimming cost V 3 bases and J 6 bases; bases outside gene matches: 8. This CDR3 has 16 residues. Per the germline V gene, CDR1 is LNHDA and CDR2 is SQIVND (reference sequence). The CDR3 nucleotides are TGTGCCAGTAGTATGGGAGCGGGAGGGGTTGGCAATGAGCAGTTCTTC. Translating it yields CASSMGAGGVGNEQFF. Based on the CDR3 plus reference TRBV19 and TRBJ2-1, the full variable domain is DGGITQSPKYLFRKEGQNVTLSCEQNLNHDAMYWYRQDPGQGLRLIYYSQIVNDFQKGDIAEGYSVSREKKESFPLTVTSAQKNPTAFYLCASSMGAGGVGNEQFFGPGTRLTVL.

This clonotype was detected only a few times. The DNA of the CDR3 is TGCGCCAGCAGCTTGGATGGACTAGCCGGCGATGAGCAGTTCTTC. It yields the protein CASSLDGLAGDEQFF. The V call is TRBV5-1, the J call TRBJ2-1; TRBD2 matches 8 bases. V shed 0 bases, J shed 8 bases, and the junction held 7 bases outside the gene matches. Germline values: CDR1 SGHRS, CDR2 YFSETQ. The CDR3 runs to 15 residues.

The V call is TRBV7-2, the J call TRBJ2-6; D remains ambiguous. The CDR3 runs 17 residues. The V end lost 5 bases, the J end lost 2 bases, and 16 bases lay between the germline ends. Germline-derived CDR1 and CDR2 are SGHTA and FQGNSA. CDR3 loop: CASSIQQAATGANVLTF. The CDR3 nucleotides are TGTGCCAGCAGCATCCAGCAGGCGGCGACTGGGGCCAACGTCCTGACTTTC.

The CDR3 DNA reads TGCGCCAGCAGCCAAGGCCCCGGCCCTGGAAACACCATATATTTT. Residues: CASSQGPGPGNTIYF. The V call is TRBV4-3, the J call TRBJ1-3, with no clear D. The CDR3 totals 15 residues. With 1 base removed from V and 2 bases from J, the gap between germline ends came to 9 bases. From germline, CDR1 is LGHNA and CDR2 YSLEER.

This clonotype was detected only a few times. The chain recombines TRBV7-2 with TRBJ1-5; unclear D gene. V was pared by 2 bases and J by 2 bases, with 10 bases between. The CDR3 is 15 residues long. The germline gives CDR1 SGHTA, CDR2 FQGNSA. The CDR3 nucleotides are TGTGCCAGCAGCTTAAAGGGTTATGGCAATCAGCCCCAGCATTTT. This codes for CASSLKGYGNQPQHF.

At least ten counts were recorded for this clonotype. J is TRBJ1-1 and V is TRBV29-1; D gene uncertain. The CDR3 is 14 amino acids. Germline V gene data show CDR1 as SQVTM and CDR2 as ANQGSEA. The CDR3 sequence is CTILGRLSGTEAFF. The CDR3 nucleotides are TGCACGATCCTGGGGAGGCTGTCGGGTACTGAAGCTTTCTTT.

The rearrangement joins TRBV6-1 to TRBJ1-2; no clear D gene. V was cut by 1 base and J by 4 bases, with 13 bases left in between. The CDR3 is made up of 15 amino acids. Germline V lookup: CDR1 MNHNS, CDR2 SASEGT. The CDR3 DNA follows: TGTGCCAGCAGTGAAGGTCAGGCCCGAATCTATGGCTACACCTTC. As protein: CASSEGQARIYGYTF.

This clonotype was recorded at least ten times. This chain links TRBV16 with TRBJ1-2; D unclear. The germline gives CDR1 KGHSY, CDR2 FQNENV. Trimming pared 8 bases from V and 7 bases from J, leaving 11 bases between. The CDR3 runs to 11 residues. The CDR3 bases are TGTGCCAGCGGCGGGGAATCTGGCTACACCTTC. Amino acid sequence: CASGGESGYTF. The entire variable domain, with the rest obtained from reference TRBV16 and TRBJ1-2, is as follows: GEEVAQTPKHLVRGEGQKAKLYCAPIKGHSYVFWYQQVLKNEFKFLISFQNENVFDETGMPKERFSAKCLPNSPCSLEIQATKLEDSAVYFCASGGESGYTFGSGTRLTVV.

J is TRBJ2-7 and V is TRBV18; TRBD2 aligns across 9 bases. V was pared by 5 bases and J by 5 bases, with 7 bases of the junction left unmatched. The CDR3 has 14 amino acids. CDR1 is KGHSH and CDR2 is LQKENI in the germline V gene. The CDR3: CASSKREALNEQYF. DNA of the CDR3: TGTGCCAGCTCAAAGCGGGAGGCTCTCAACGAGCAGTACTTC.

The chain combines TRBV7-2 with TRBJ2-2; the D gene is possibly TRBD2 (6 bases). Trimming pared 1 base from V and 3 bases from J, leaving 12 bases between. Germline values: CDR1 SGHTA, CDR2 FQGNSA. The CDR3 runs to 16 residues. The CDR3 coding sequence is TGTGCCAGCAGCTTAGTACGCGGGACTCACACCGGGGAGCTGTTTTTT. Residues: CASSLVRGTHTGELFF.

In this sample, this clonotype turned up many times. This rearrangement joins TRBV7-8 to TRBJ1-3; D is uncertain. V lost 5 bases and J lost 3, with 14 bases in between. In germline, CDR1 is SGHVS, CDR2 FQNEAQ. The CDR3 consists of 15 residues. The CDR3 protein is CASSPGRALGNTIYF. CDR3 DNA sequence: TGTGCCAGCAGCCCTGGGCGGGCGCTTGGAAACACCATATATTTT.

This chain uses TRBV19 with TRBJ2-5, with D possibly TRBD1 on 5 matching bases. The CDR3 contains 14 residues. Germline lookup yields CDR1 LNHDA and CDR2 SQIVND (reference sequence). The ends were cut back, 2 bases at V and 5 bases at J, with 12 bases in the middle. Here the CDR3 reads CASSITGNDETQYF. CDR3 nucleotides: TGTGCCAGTAGTATAACAGGAAATGATGAGACCCAGTACTTC.

The chain carries TRBV7-2 and TRBJ2-3; D may be TRBD2 (5 bases). This CDR3 has 16 residues. Germline values: CDR1 SGHTA, CDR2 FQGNSA. Trimming pared 1 base from V and 0 bases from J, leaving 11 bases between. CDR3 coding DNA: TGTGCCAGCAGCTTAGTGGCCAGGACTAGCACAGATACGCAGTATTTT. Translated, it gives CASSLVARTSTDTQYF.

This clonotype occurred a few times. The gene calls are TRBV30 and TRBJ2-2, with 13 bases matching TRBD2. This CDR3 comprises 15 residues. V shed 3 bases and J 7 bases; nucleotides not matched to a gene: 5. Per germline, CDR1 GTSNPN and CDR2 SVGIG (reference sequence). The CDR3 spells CAWRTRLAGGGELFF. In DNA, the CDR3 is TGTGCCTGGAGGACCCGACTAGCGGGAGGCGGGGAGCTGTTTTTT. The whole variable domain, filled in from reference TRBV30 and TRBJ2-2, reads SQTIHQWPATLVQPVGSPLSLECTVEGTSNPNLYWYRQAAGRGLQLLFYSVGIGQISSEVPQNLSASRPQDRQFILSSKKLLLSDSGFYLCAWRTRLAGGGELFFGEGSRLTVL.

This clonotype was picked up many times. The genes are TRBV4-1 and TRBJ1-2; D is uncertain. CDR3 size: 13 residues. Germline assignment: CDR1 MGHRA and CDR2 YSYEKL. V was clipped by 4 bases and J by 8 bases, with 14 bases between them. DNA of the CDR3: TGCGCCAGCAGCCCGGACGGGTCACGGGGCTACACCTTC. Protein product: CASSPDGSRGYTF.

This clonotype was seen many times. The rearrangement joins TRBV6-6 to TRBJ2-1; the match to TRBD2 covers 11 bases. This CDR3 has 18 residues. The ends lost 6 bases at V and 3 bases at J; junction bases unmatched: 13. Germline-derived CDR1 and CDR2 are MNHNY and SVGAGI (reference sequence). Written as DNA, the CDR3 is TGTGCCAGCAGACGATACTCGGCCGGGACTAGCGGCTACAATGAGCAGTTCTTC. Translated: CASRRYSAGTSGYNEQFF.

This clonotype was counted only a few times. V gene TRBV6-5 combines with J gene TRBJ2-7; 7 bases are a match to TRBD1. CDR1 is MNHEY, CDR2 SVGAGI, per germline. The CDR3 runs to 15 residues. J lost 2 bases, V lost 5 bases, and 9 bases had no gene match. Here the CDR3 DNA reads TGTGCCAGCAGTCCAGCCGACAGGGCCACCTACGAGCAGTACTTC. Amino acid sequence: CASSPADRATYEQYF.

This clonotype was seen many times. The J gene is TRBJ2-5, the V gene TRBV11-2; D is perhaps TRBD1 (5 bases). Germline V CDR1 and CDR2: SGHAT, FQNNGV. The CDR3 loop spans 15 amino acids. The germline V and J ends were trimmed by 2 bases and 2 bases, with 12 bases remaining between them. The CDR3 DNA reads TGTGCCAGCAGCTTACTAAGGGGAATACAAGAGACCCAGTACTTC. Protein: CASSLLRGIQETQYF.

This clonotype has only a few counts. The CDR3 DNA reads TGCAGTTCCCCTGTGGGCGCCCGGGGAGAGACCCAGTACTTC. This sequence encodes CSSPVGARGETQYF. V usage is TRBV20-1 and J usage is TRBJ2-5, with D possibly matching TRBD2 (5 bases). Trimming took 8 bases from V and 4 from J, leaving 20 bases between them. The germline V gene has CDR1 DFQATT and CDR2 SNEGSKA (reference sequence). CDR3 size: 14 residues.